The 10 T cell receptor beta chains below all came from one sample that was sequenced in a study of T cell clonality in common variable immunodeficiency (dated by TCRdb to 2014 to 2015). The protocol used for the library was the immunoSEQ multiplex PCR assay. TCRdb holds this immuneACCESS table with in-frame rearrangements only. Some clones are missing; in checked studies, unresolved V genes explain under half, and the rest has no known cause. This sample is represented by 50,000 to 60,000 clones, with no singletons among them. The top ten hold about 2% of the sample. Input material: peripheral blood mononuclear cells. The receptors here all came from a person between 18 and 70 years old in good health.

This clone showed up many times. The CDR3 end falls 3 residues outside the read, so it is completed with the germline J gene. This chain connects TRBV5-6 to TRBJ1-6; D perhaps matches TRBD1 (6 bases). From germline, CDR1 is SGHDT and CDR2 YYEEEE. Trimming removed 4 bases at V and 8 bases at J, with 13 bases between. The CDR3 loop spans 14 amino acids. The sequenced CDR3 bases are TGTGCCAGCAGCGCGTGGGGGCGCGATTCACCC. Translation: CASSAWGRDSP. The entire CDR3 protein is CASSAWGRDSPLHF. The full variable domain, completed using reference TRBV5-6 and TRBJ1-6, is DAGVTQSPTHLIKTRGQQVTLRCSPKSGHDTVSWYQQALGQGPQFIFQYYEEEERQRGNFPDRFSGHQFPNYSSELNVNALLLGDSALYLCASSAWGRDSPLHFGNGTRLTVT.

This clone was recorded at least ten times. The CDR3 extends 3 residues past the end of the read, so its final part is completed from the germline J gene. The chain combines TRBV9 with TRBJ2-3; D remains ambiguous. This CDR3 comprises 13 residues. CDR1 and CDR2 from the germline V gene are SGDLS and YYNGEE. Trimming took off 7 bases at V and 2 bases at J, with 11 bases between the two ends. CDR3 protein: CASSLTYTDTQYF. The covered CDR3 bases are TGTGCCAGCTCCTTAACCTACACAGATACG.

This clone was detected ten times or more. The read stops 3 residues short of the end of the CDR3; the missing end is completed from the germline J gene. The chain has TRBV20-1 and TRBJ2-7; 7 bases agree with TRBD1. Germline CDR1 reads DFQATT; CDR2 reads SNEGSKA (reference sequence). The J segment lost 2 bases and the V segment lost 5 bases, leaving 9 bases of the junction unmatched. The CDR3 contains 14 residues. The DNA read from the CDR3 is TGCAGTGCTGTGGACAGGCGTAAAACCTACGAG. Its protein product is CSAVDRRKTYE. The CDR3 reads in full as CSAVDRRKTYEQYF.

The table lists this clone with many counts. The sequenced part of the CDR3 DNA is TGTGCCAGCAGCCGCACCAGCTCCTACAATGAG. Translated, it gives CASSRTSSYNE. In full, the CDR3 is CASSRTSSYNEQFF. The rearrangement uses TRBV12-3 or TRBV12-4 and TRBJ2-1; D remains unclear. Sequencing ends 3 residues short of the CDR3 end; the germline J gene provides the rest. The CDR3 covers 14 residues. Trimming took off 6 bases at V and 0 bases at J, with 9 bases between the two ends.

This clone has a count of ten or more. The read is 3 residues too short to cover the CDR3 end, so that end is filled in from the germline J gene. This rearrangement joins TRBV6-2 or TRBV6-3 to TRBJ2-7, with TRBD1 as a possible D gene (6 bases). CDR1 is MNHEY, CDR2 SVGEGT, per germline. This CDR3 has 14 residues. Trimming shortened V by 2 bases and J by 4 bases, and 12 bases separated the two germline ends. The DNA read from the CDR3 is TGTGCCAGCAGTTACCTCGGACAGATATACGAG. It encodes CASSYLGQIYE. From start to end, the CDR3 is CASSYLGQIYEQYF.

This clone has ten or more counts. The CDR3 end is not reached by the read, which stops 3 residues before it; the germline J gene fills it in. The gene calls are TRBV28 and TRBJ2-7; a possible D gene is TRBD1 (6 bases). V was cut by 6 bases and J by 4 bases, with 10 bases left in between. The CDR3 length is 12 residues. Germline-derived CDR1 and CDR2 are MDHEN and SYDVKM. The CDR3 sequence is CASSTGLYEQYF. The sequenced part of the CDR3 DNA is TGTGCCAGCAGCACAGGGTTATACGAG.

A few counts support this clone. At one end the junction does not follow the germline gene, possibly because of a read error. The covered CDR3 bases are TGTGCCAGTGATCCGCGGGGGACAGGGGTGAACATTGAA. Amino acid sequence: CASDPRGTGVNIE. The full CDR3 is CASDPRGTGVNIEAFF. The chain carries TRBV19 and TRBJ1-1; the match to TRBD1 covers 10 bases. The read ends 3 residues before the CDR3 terminus; that terminus is restored from the germline J gene. Germline CDR1 and CDR2: LNHDA and SQIVND (reference sequence). The CDR3 consists of 16 residues.

This clone occurred a few times. The CDR3 bases that were read are TGTGCCAGCAGCTCCCCGGGACACACCTACGAC. Translated: CASSSPGHTYD. The whole CDR3 protein reads CASSSPGHTYDYTF. The rearrangement uses TRBV5-6 and TRBJ1-2; D is perhaps TRBD1 (6 bases). The missing CDR3 end, 3 residues past where the read stops, is filled in from the germline J gene. The CDR3 is 14 amino acids. CDR1 and CDR2 (germline): SGHDT, YYEEEE.

This clone was counted between two and nine times. The read ends 3 residues shy of where the CDR3 ends; the end is completed using the germline J gene. The chain employs TRBV27 and TRBJ2-7; 7 positions match TRBD1. Germline V gene lookup returns CDR1 MNHEY and CDR2 SMNVEV (reference sequence). This CDR3 contains 14 residues. V lost 3 bases, J lost 0 bases, and 2 bases stayed unmatched. The CDR3 region is CASSLTGTSYEQYF. The DNA read from the CDR3 is TGTGCCAGCAGTTTGACAGGGACCTCCTACGAG.

This clone has a count of ten or more. The read finishes 3 residues shy of the CDR3 end, and the germline J gene is used to complete it. The chain employs TRBV4-1 and TRBJ2-5; 7 bases fit TRBD1. Germline CDR1 is MGHRA and CDR2 is YSYEKL. Losses at the gene ends were 2 bases for V and 0 bases for J; bases not matched to a gene: 12. The CDR3 is 18 residues long. CDR3 loop: CASSQTGTAVWYQETQYF. The CDR3 bases that were read are TGCGCCAGCAGCCAAACCGGGACAGCCGTTTGGTACCAAGAGACC.